This T cell receptor beta chain is from a study of blood T cell repertoires in COVID-19. Study overall: Sample material is recorded as cDNA or gDNA derived from T cells, B-cell-depleted T cells, or PBMCs.

The V and J ends lost 10 bases and 7 bases, in that order; junction bases with no gene match: 7. Germline V lookup: CDR1 MNHEY, CDR2 SVGAGI. The CDR3 covers 12 residues. Only in-frame clones appear in the TCRdb table, and some are missing; sequencing was by immunoSEQ multiplex PCR. Here the sample spans some 18,000 clones, roughly 91% being singletons. This clone has a single count. Sequencing was done on a sample of peripheral blood. This TCR was recovered from a human donor in a cohort sampled during active COVID-19. The rearrangement links TRBV6-5 to TRBJ1-2; TRBD1 matches 9 bases. In nucleotides, the CDR3 is TGTGCCATTGGACAGGGGTTCAGTGGCTACACCTTC. Its protein product is CAIGQGFSGYTF.